A single TCR beta chain is shown here with its context. The target antigen is unknown. The CDR3 covers 13 residues. The V segment lost 5 bases and the J segment 5 bases; nucleotides outside the gene matches: 5. In germline, CDR1 is SEHNR, CDR2 FQNEAQ (reference sequence). This record belongs to a study of Graves' ophthalmopathy and Graves' hyperthyroidism. Across the study: Sampling took place at initial diagnosis, with peripheral blood obtained before any treatment.

The TCR beta CDR3 regions underwent amplification from RNA transcripts. HTBI primers were used in a first-round RT-PCR, which preceded a second-round multiplex PCR. TCRdb reanalysed the multiplex PCR reads using MiXCR and keeps one entry per CDR3 protein. In the table there are about 740,000 distinct CDR3 sequences, 35% to 50% of which are singletons. Lactation, pregnancy, uncontrolled infections and other autoimmune diseases were all grounds for excluding patients. PBMCs originated in approximately 9.2 ml of fresh peripheral blood. Study-wide findings and caveats: Separation of ophthalmopathy from stable hyperthyroidism was achieved by a 13-signature model, at around 90% sensitivity and 81.08% specificity.

This receptor was obtained from an adult man with Graves' ophthalmopathy. V and J are TRBV7-9 and TRBJ1-2; TRBD1 matches at 7 bases. What was sequenced was peripheral blood. CDR3 in DNA: TGTGCCAGCAGCGACAGGGCCGGGTATGGCTACACCTTC. Translating gives CASSDRAGYGYTF.